One and the same sample provided the 23 T cell receptor beta chains below, sequenced in a study of cytomegalovirus exposure and HLA in healthy donors (dated by TCRdb to about 2017). The library came from the immunoSEQ multiplex PCR assay. Entries here come from immuneACCESS through TCRdb and include only in-frame sequences with V and J called. Some clones fail to appear in such tables; in the studies checked, an unresolved V gene covers under half of the shortfall, and the cause of the remainder is unknown. The sample has roughly 270,000 clones on record, roughly 90% of them singletons. The top ten constitute about 0.99% of the sample. Sequencing was carried out using PBMCs. These receptors were taken from a woman aged 18 to 35 in good health and CMV-seronegative.

In this sample, this clone turned up a few times. The V call is TRBV7-8, the J call TRBJ2-7; 10 bases align to TRBD2. CDR3 length: 18 residues. V lost 4 bases to trimming and J lost 9 bases; unmatched junction nucleotides: 21. Per germline, CDR1 SGHVS and CDR2 FQNEAQ. CDR3 in DNA: TGTGCCAGCAGCTCAGGAAGGGCGCGGCTAGCGGGAGAGGGTGGGCAGTACTTC. Amino acid sequence: CASSSGRARLAGEGGQYF.

The chain joins TRBV5-6 to TRBJ2-7; TRBD1 matches 8 bases. Germline-derived CDR1 and CDR2 are SGHDT and YYEEEE. The CDR3 loop spans 14 amino acids. V shed 5 bases and J 4 bases; nucleotides not matched to a gene: 8. This chain's CDR3 is CASRVQGAPYEQYF. CDR3 DNA sequence: TGTGCCAGCAGGGTCCAGGGGGCCCCATACGAGCAGTACTTC.

This clone was seen only once. The chain recombines TRBV10-3 with TRBJ2-7; 9 nucleotides agree with TRBD1. V shed 0 bases, J shed 4 bases, and the junction held 10 bases outside the gene matches. Germline V gene lookup returns CDR1 ENHRY and CDR2 SYGVKD. This CDR3 spans 17 amino acids. The CDR3 region is CAISESQLQGARYEQYF. In DNA, the CDR3 is TGTGCCATCAGTGAGTCTCAGTTACAGGGGGCTAGGTACGAGCAGTACTTC.

The chain employs TRBV15 and TRBJ1-6; TRBD1 agrees at 10 bases. This CDR3 contains 15 residues. CDR1 is LNHNV and CDR2 is YYDKDF in the germline V gene (reference sequence). Trimming removed 6 bases from V and 9 bases from J; junction bases left unmatched: 8. CDR3: CATSGDRGIGSPLHF. Here the CDR3 DNA reads TGTGCCACCAGTGGGGACAGGGGAATCGGTTCACCCCTCCACTTT.

The chain combines TRBV18 with TRBJ2-3, with 13 bases aligning to TRBD2. The CDR3 sequence is 17 residues long. From germline, CDR1 is KGHSH and CDR2 LQKENI. Losses at the gene ends were 2 bases for V and 3 bases for J; bases not matched to a gene: 5. CDR3 amino acids: CASSPNGLAGVTDTQYF. The CDR3 DNA reads TGTGCCAGCTCACCAAACGGACTAGCGGGAGTGACAGATACGCAGTATTTT.

The table lists this clone with a few counts. The chain combines TRBV2 with TRBJ2-7; 10 bases map to TRBD1. Germline-derived CDR1 and CDR2 are SNHLY and FYNNEI. With 6 bases clipped from V and 4 bases from J, the junction kept 6 bases outside the gene matches. CDR3 length: 14 residues. The CDR3 sequence is CASRDRDRGYEQYF. For the CDR3, the DNA is TGTGCCAGCAGAGACCGGGACAGGGGTTACGAGCAGTACTTC.

As to this clone: Being one base from a much bigger clone, this may be a read error. V gene TRBV11-2 combines with J gene TRBJ2-7; D is unresolved. This CDR3 region has 12 residues. Germline V gives CDR1 SGHAT, CDR2 FQNNGV. With 1 base removed from V and 3 bases from J, the gap between germline ends came to 4 bases. CDR3 in amino acids: CASSLAFYEQYF. The CDR3 DNA is TGTGCCAGCAGCTTAGCATTCTACGAGCAGTACTTC.

V is TRBV5-1 and J is TRBJ1-1; maybe TRBD1 (5 bases). The CDR3 spans 12 residues. Germline CDR1 is SGHRS and CDR2 is YFSETQ. V was pared by 7 bases and J by 11 bases, with 18 bases between. CDR3 sequence: CASVLGLPSAFF. DNA for the CDR3: TGCGCCAGCGTCTTGGGACTACCCTCCGCTTTCTTT.

V gene TRBV6-6 combines with J gene TRBJ1-1, with TRBD1 matching over 7 bases. The J segment lost 0 bases and the V segment lost 10 bases, leaving 5 bases of the junction unmatched. CDR1 is MNHNY, CDR2 SVGAGI, per germline (reference sequence). The CDR3 is 13 amino acids. The CDR3 region is CATQGLLNTEAFF. CDR3 sequence (DNA): TGTGCCACACAGGGGCTTTTGAACACTGAAGCTTTCTTT.

J is TRBJ2-5 and V is TRBV4-1; the match to TRBD1 covers 11 bases. The CDR3 runs to 17 residues. Germline CDR1 is MGHRA and CDR2 is YSYEKL. V shed 0 bases and J 4 bases; nucleotides not matched to a gene: 7. As DNA, the CDR3 is TGCGCCAGCAGCCAAGATTGGGACAGGGGGACCTTAGAGACCCAGTACTTC. Its translation is CASSQDWDRGTLETQYF.

The V gene is TRBV6-1, the J gene TRBJ2-3; TRBD1 is a possible D gene (5 bases). The CDR3 sequence is 14 residues long. Germline V gene sequence: CDR1 MNHNS, CDR2 SASEGT. V was clipped by 4 bases and J by 2 bases, with 10 bases between them. CDR3 in amino acids: CASSGVRVTDTQYF. CDR3 in DNA: TGTGCCAGCAGTGGAGTCAGGGTCACAGATACGCAGTATTTT.

This sequence joins TRBV7-6 and TRBJ2-7, with TRBD1 matching 9 bases. The germline V gene encodes CDR1 SGHVS and CDR2 FNYEAQ. V lost 0 bases and J lost 2; bases outside the gene matches: 5. The CDR3 consists of 16 residues. The DNA of the CDR3 is TGTGCCAGCAGCTTAGCCAGTGGGACAGGGACCTACGAGCAGTACTTC. Its translation is CASSLASGTGTYEQYF.

V and J are TRBV2 and TRBJ2-3, with D possibly TRBD2 on 5 matching bases. With 8 bases removed from V and 6 bases from J, the gap between germline ends came to 6 bases. The CDR3 consists of 10 residues. CDR1 and CDR2 from the germline V gene are SNHLY and FYNNEI. The CDR3 sequence is CASWEDTQYF. The CDR3 DNA follows: TGTGCCAGCTGGGAGGATACGCAGTATTTT.

The chain links TRBV7-2 to TRBJ1-5; maybe TRBD1 (5 bases). The CDR3 sequence is 17 residues long. Looked up from germline, CDR1 is SGHTA and CDR2 is FQGNSA. Deletions cut 5 bases from V and 0 bases from J, with 17 bases between. The CDR3 sequence is CASSPVGGTISNQPQHF. The CDR3 bases are TGTGCCAGCAGCCCCGTCGGGGGTACGATTAGCAATCAGCCCCAGCATTTT.

CDR3 nucleotides: TGTGCCTGGAGGTCCCAGTACTCCTACGAGCAGTACTTC. This sequence encodes CAWRSQYSYEQYF. V and J are TRBV30 and TRBJ2-7; D unresolved. Germline V gene lookup returns CDR1 GTSNPN and CDR2 SVGIG (reference sequence). This CDR3 comprises 13 residues. Trimming pared 3 bases from V and 0 bases from J, leaving 9 bases between.

This clone was counted once. The chain joins TRBV7-2 to TRBJ2-7; TRBD1 agrees at 8 bases. The germline V gene has CDR1 SGHTA and CDR2 FQGNSA. V trimming: 6 bases; J trimming: 1 base; junction bases outside the gene matches: 2. This CDR3 contains 13 residues. CDR3 amino acids: CASRGTGSYEQYF. In DNA, the CDR3 is TGTGCCAGCAGGGGGACAGGATCCTACGAGCAGTACTTC.

This chain joins TRBV5-4 and TRBJ1-4; no clear D. V was trimmed by 0 bases and J by 4 bases, leaving 10 bases between them. The germline gives CDR1 SGHNT, CDR2 YYREEE (reference sequence). The CDR3 extends over 15 amino acids. This CDR3 is CASSLGGGSNEKLFF. Here the CDR3 DNA reads TGTGCCAGCAGCTTGGGAGGAGGCAGTAATGAAAAACTGTTTTTT.

The V gene is TRBV6-5, the J gene TRBJ1-1; 7 positions match TRBD1. The CDR3 is 12 amino acids. Germline CDR1 and CDR2: MNHEY and SVGAGI. J lost 3 bases, V lost 10 bases, and 5 bases had no gene match. The CDR3 sequence is CAIRGQDTEAFF. The DNA of the CDR3 is TGTGCCATCAGAGGACAGGACACTGAAGCTTTCTTT.

The chain is built from TRBV11-2 and TRBJ2-7; 12 bases fit TRBD2. V lost 7 bases to trimming and J lost 7 bases; unmatched junction nucleotides: 14. This CDR3 comprises 16 residues. The germline gives CDR1 SGHAT, CDR2 FQNNGV. CDR3: CASTPVLAGGPQEQYF. For the CDR3, the DNA is TGTGCCAGCACCCCCGTCCTAGCGGGAGGGCCTCAGGAGCAGTACTTC.

The V gene is TRBV28, the J gene TRBJ2-1; 10 bases fit TRBD2. The V and J ends lost 5 bases and 3 bases, in that order; junction bases with no gene match: 7. Germline V gene data show CDR1 as MDHEN and CDR2 as SYDVKM. CDR3 length: 16 residues. The CDR3 spells CASSPPTSGDYNEQFF. The CDR3, as DNA: TGTGCCAGCAGTCCACCCACTAGCGGGGACTACAATGAGCAGTTCTTC.

The CDR3 reads CASSPSLKETQYF. The CDR3 DNA follows: TGTGCCAGCTCACCGTCCTTAAAAGAGACCCAGTACTTC. This chain uses TRBV18 with TRBJ2-5; no firm D call. Germline V gene data show CDR1 as KGHSH and CDR2 as LQKENI. V gave up 3 bases and J gave up 3 bases, with 8 bases separating them. The CDR3 has 13 amino acids.

The rearrangement joins TRBV15 to TRBJ2-1; tentatively, D is TRBD1 (5 bases). V gave up 1 base and J gave up 8 bases, with 12 bases separating them. This CDR3 region has 14 residues. Germline-derived CDR1 and CDR2 are LNHNV and YYDKDF (reference sequence). As DNA, the CDR3 is TGTGCCACCAGCAGAGCCACAATAGGGGATGAGCAGTTCTTC. Translated: CATSRATIGDEQFF.

The CDR3 DNA reads TGTGCCAGCAGCGACCCACTAGCGGGCTCCTACAATGAGCAGTTCTTC. Translation gives CASSDPLAGSYNEQFF. V gene TRBV7-6 combines with J gene TRBJ2-1; 9 bases are a match to TRBD2. Germline loops: CDR1 SGHVS, CDR2 FNYEAQ. The junction had 5 bases not matched to a gene; V was cut back by 5 bases and J by 0 bases. This CDR3 has 16 amino acids. The whole variable domain, filled in from reference TRBV7-6 and TRBJ2-1, reads GAGVSQSPRYKVTKRGQDVALRCDPISGHVSLYWYRQALGQGPEFLTYFNYEAQQDKSGLPNDRFSAERPEGSISTLTIQRTEQRDSAMYRCASSDPLAGSYNEQFFGPGTRLTVL.